Below, 17 T cell receptor beta chains from the same sample are listed, as sequenced in a study of early T cells in non-severe SARS-CoV-2 infection. One entry per CDR3 protein results from TCRdb running MiXCR on the 5' RACE reads. Of around 26,000 distinct CDR3 sequences detected, less than 6.5% appear once; the ten largest clones hold 3% to 4.5%. What was sequenced was whole blood. The source is an adult who was a healthcare worker with PCR-confirmed SARS-CoV-2 infection or an uninfected control (not recorded which).

This clonotype turned up a few times. The chain is built from TRBV4-1 and TRBJ2-3, with D perhaps assigned TRBD1 or TRBD2 (5 bases each). The CDR3 contains 16 residues. The germline gives CDR1 MGHRA, CDR2 YSYEKL. V was clipped by 0 bases and J by 2 bases, with 12 bases between them. In DNA, the CDR3 is TGCGCCAGCAGCCAAGATAATAGGGGAGTCACAGATACGCAGTATTTT. This sequence encodes CASSQDNRGVTDTQYF.

This clonotype was observed many times. The chain recombines TRBV4-3 with TRBJ2-3, with TRBD1 matching over 7 bases. The V gene's germline CDR1 is LGHNA and CDR2 YSLEER. V was pared by 3 bases and J by 2 bases, with 5 bases of the junction left unmatched. The CDR3 is made up of 15 amino acids. CDR3 in amino acids: CASSQTGPTTDTQYF. CDR3 in DNA: TGCGCCAGCAGCCAGACAGGGCCCACCACAGATACGCAGTATTTT.

This clonotype was recorded many times. The rearrangement uses TRBV7-9 and TRBJ1-2, with 9 bases matching TRBD1. V lost 4 bases, J lost 7 bases, and 4 bases stayed unmatched. The V gene's germline CDR1 is SEHNR and CDR2 FQNEAQ (reference sequence). The CDR3 contains 13 residues. The CDR3: CASSSQGAPGYTF. In DNA form, the CDR3 reads TGTGCCAGCAGCTCACAGGGGGCGCCTGGCTACACCTTC. Supplemented by reference TRBV7-9 and TRBJ1-2, the full variable domain reads DTGVSQNPRHKITKRGQNVTFRCDPISEHNRLYWYRQTLGQGPEFLTYFQNEAQLEKSRLLSDRFSAERPKGSFSTLEIQRTEQGDSAMYLCASSSQGAPGYTFGSGTRLTVV.

This clonotype was observed many times. The chain joins TRBV4-1 to TRBJ1-5; 8 nucleotides align to TRBD1. The CDR3 spans 16 residues. V dropped 5 bases and J dropped 0; count of bases not matched to a gene: 6. Germline V CDR1 and CDR2: MGHRA, YSYEKL. The CDR3 DNA follows: TGCGCCAGCAGCGACACAGGGGGTTATAGCAATCAGCCCCAGCATTTT. Its translation: CASSDTGGYSNQPQHF.

This chain links TRBV7-9 with TRBJ2-2; no clear D. CDR3 length: 14 residues. CDR1 and CDR2 (germline): SEHNR, FQNEAQ (reference sequence). The germline V and J ends were trimmed by 4 bases and 3 bases, with 9 bases remaining between them. The CDR3 DNA follows: TGTGCCAGCAGCTCTCGGGCCTACACCGGGGAGCTGTTTTTT. Translated: CASSSRAYTGELFF.

As regards this clonotype: This may stem from a read error, because a much larger clone lies one nucleotide away. The rearrangement uses TRBV7-6 and TRBJ2-7; D gene unclear. Germline CDR1 SGHVS, CDR2 FNYEAQ. CDR3 length: 12 residues. The CDR3 spells CASRTYSYEQNF. CDR3 sequence (DNA): TGTGCCAGCCGGACCTATTCCTACGAGCAGAACTTC.

The sample holds a few counts of this clonotype. The chain recombines TRBV18 with TRBJ1-1, with D hard to call. Between the trimmed V and J ends, which lost 3 bases and 3 bases, there was a span of 14 bases. The CDR3 runs to 15 residues. Germline-derived CDR1 and CDR2 are KGHSH and LQKENI. The CDR3 sequence: CASSPPGPIDTEAFF. As DNA, the CDR3 is TGTGCCAGCTCACCCCCGGGTCCGATTGACACTGAAGCTTTCTTT.

This clonotype was picked up many times. This rearrangement joins TRBV12-3 or TRBV12-4 to TRBJ1-1, with a weak D call TRBD1 (5 bases). This CDR3 region has 15 residues. Trimming removed 5 bases from V and 5 bases from J, with 18 bases in between. DNA for the CDR3: TGTGCCAGCAGTCCGTCCCAGGGTTTGGGTACTGAAGCTTTCTTT. Translation: CASSPSQGLGTEAFF.

This clonotype was seen many times. The chain is built from TRBV7-2 and TRBJ1-6, with D possibly TRBD1 on 5 matching bases. CDR3 length: 14 amino acids. The germline V gene has CDR1 SGHTA and CDR2 FQGNSA. V was trimmed by 5 bases and J by 10 bases, leaving 15 bases between them. CDR3 loop: CASSLRGFSSPLHF. CDR3 nucleotide sequence: TGTGCCAGCAGCCTGAGGGGTTTCTCCTCACCCCTCCACTTT.

This clonotype has ten or more counts. The chain carries TRBV5-4 and TRBJ2-7; a weak D match, TRBD1 (7 bases). Looked up from germline, CDR1 is SGHNT and CDR2 is YYREEE (reference sequence). There are 14 residues in the CDR3. The V end was cut by 3 bases, the J end by 5 bases, with 15 bases between. The DNA of the CDR3 is TGTGCCAGCAGCTCCGTCAGGGGGGCTCACGAGCAGTACTTC. This sequence encodes CASSSVRGAHEQYF.

The CDR3 DNA is TGCGCCAGCAGCCAAGATCCGCGGACTATAGACGAGACCCAGTACTTC. As protein: CASSQDPRTIDETQYF. This chain connects TRBV4-3 to TRBJ2-5; TRBD2 might be the D (6 bases). The germline CDR1 and CDR2 sequences are LGHNA and YSLEER. This CDR3 has 16 amino acids. Trimming removed 0 bases at V and 5 bases at J, with 16 bases between.

Many counts were recorded for this clonotype. The chain uses TRBV10-2 and TRBJ2-2; 9 nucleotides line up with TRBD1. Losses at the gene ends were 7 bases for V and 7 bases for J; bases not matched to a gene: 7. The CDR3 totals 14 residues. Germline values: CDR1 WSHSY, CDR2 SAAADI. The CDR3 reads CASTGDRAGGELFF. CDR3 coding DNA: TGCGCCAGCACGGGGGACAGGGCTGGCGGGGAGCTGTTTTTT.

This clonotype was seen repeatedly, ten times or more. V usage is TRBV5-4 and J usage is TRBJ2-5; 15 nucleotides agree with TRBD2. With V trimmed by 4 bases and J by 4 bases, 2 bases remained unmatched. The CDR3 spans 15 residues. CDR1 is SGHNT, CDR2 YYREEE, per germline (reference sequence). The CDR3 DNA sequence: TGTGCCAGCAGCGTGGGACTAGCGGGGGGAGAGACCCAGTACTTC. Amino acids: CASSVGLAGGETQYF.

There are a few counts of this clonotype. The chain combines TRBV29-1 with TRBJ2-3; TRBD2 agrees at 7 bases. From germline, CDR1 is SQVTM and CDR2 ANQGSEA. This CDR3 is built from 14 residues. With V trimmed by 1 base and J by 3 bases, 4 bases remained unmatched. CDR3 in DNA: TGCAGCGTTGAAGGCGGAGCGGGGACAGATACGCAGTATTTT. Translating it yields CSVEGGAGTDTQYF.

Many counts were recorded for this clonotype. The gene calls are TRBV2 and TRBJ2-5; D is perhaps TRBD1 (5 bases). Looked up from germline, CDR1 is SNHLY and CDR2 is FYNNEI. V lost 3 bases, J lost 2 bases, and 10 bases lay in between. The CDR3 covers 14 residues. CDR3: CASSDPTGQETQYF. CDR3 nucleotide sequence: TGTGCCAGCAGTGATCCTACAGGACAAGAGACCCAGTACTTC.

This clonotype has a handful of counts. The V gene is TRBV24-1, the J gene TRBJ2-5; D remains unclear. Trimming pared 7 bases from V and 4 bases from J, leaving 9 bases between. The length of the CDR3 is 12 residues. Germline CDR1 KGHDR, CDR2 SFDVKD. The CDR3 loop is CATSGEVETQYF. The CDR3 bases are TGTGCCACCAGCGGAGAGGTAGAGACCCAGTACTTC.

This clonotype was counted ten times or more. The chain combines TRBV12-5 with TRBJ2-3; 9 nucleotides align to TRBD1. Looked up from germline, CDR1 is LGHNT and CDR2 is FRNRAP. J gave up 3 bases and V 3 bases, and 7 bases lay outside the gene matches. The CDR3 spans 16 residues. CDR3 nucleotides: TGTGCTAGTGGTTTACTACAGGGGGCGATTACAGATACGCAGTATTTT. It yields the protein CASGLLQGAITDTQYF.